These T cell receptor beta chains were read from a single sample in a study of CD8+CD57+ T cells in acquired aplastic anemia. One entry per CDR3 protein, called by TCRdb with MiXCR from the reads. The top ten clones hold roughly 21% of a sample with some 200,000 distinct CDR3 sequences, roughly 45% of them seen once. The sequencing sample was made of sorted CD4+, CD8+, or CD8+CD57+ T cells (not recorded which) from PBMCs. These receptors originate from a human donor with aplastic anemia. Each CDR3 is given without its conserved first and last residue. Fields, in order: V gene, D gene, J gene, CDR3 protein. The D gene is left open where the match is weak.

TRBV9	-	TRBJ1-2	ASSPRGGGQYGYT
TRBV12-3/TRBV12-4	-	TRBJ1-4	ASSLMGAEKLF
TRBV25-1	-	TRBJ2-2	ASSAFKGDNTGELL
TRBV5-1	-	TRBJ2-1	ASSLGQYNEQF
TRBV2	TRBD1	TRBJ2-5	ASRHMTGGRGKETQY
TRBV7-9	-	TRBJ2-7	ASSLRDGTYEQY
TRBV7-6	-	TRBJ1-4	ASAGVAEEKLF
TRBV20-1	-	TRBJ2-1	SAATQISYNEQF
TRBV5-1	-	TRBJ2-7	ASSPRDTSYEQY
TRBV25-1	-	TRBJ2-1	ASMYPHGSEQF
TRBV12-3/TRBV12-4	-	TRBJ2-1	ASSRGQGTYNEQF
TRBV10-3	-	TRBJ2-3	AISEGGSTDTQY
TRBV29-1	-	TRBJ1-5	SVVEEGSNQPQH
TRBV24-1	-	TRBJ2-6	ATSGSSGANVLT
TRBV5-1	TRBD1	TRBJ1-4	ASRTGSDEKPF
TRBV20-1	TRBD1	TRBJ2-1	SALSPPGQGVANEQF
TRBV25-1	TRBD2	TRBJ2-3	ASSEFLRGSTDTQY
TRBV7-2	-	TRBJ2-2	ASSLKSVFFTGELF
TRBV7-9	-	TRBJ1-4	ASSPPGLGEKLF
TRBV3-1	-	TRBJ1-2	ASSQAKGAGGYT
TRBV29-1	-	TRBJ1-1	SINRRLNTEAF
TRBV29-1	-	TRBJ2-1	SVGRQPNEQF
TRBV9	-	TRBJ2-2	ASSLTGEGLFGELF
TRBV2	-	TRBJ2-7	ASSQQTVLSYEQY
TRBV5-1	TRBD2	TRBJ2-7	ASSYRTSGGSYEQY
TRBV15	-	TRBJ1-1	ATSGRTEAF
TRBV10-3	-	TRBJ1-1	AIRGQGANTEAF
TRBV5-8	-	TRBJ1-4	ASIVGEKLF
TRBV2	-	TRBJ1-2	ASSEAGGANYGYT
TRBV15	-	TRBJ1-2	ATTNLNYGYT
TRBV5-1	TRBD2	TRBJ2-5	ASSLGLTSGTQETQY
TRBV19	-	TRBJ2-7	ASSIQGGEEQY
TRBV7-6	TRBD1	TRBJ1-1	ASSPIAPSQGPNTEAF
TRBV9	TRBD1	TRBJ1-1	ASSPQGANTEAF
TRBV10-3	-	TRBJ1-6	AIKDYNSPLH
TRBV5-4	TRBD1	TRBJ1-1	ASRSLQGANTEAF
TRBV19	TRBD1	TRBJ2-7	ASSPPGQYSYEQY
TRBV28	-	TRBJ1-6	ASSPPGTRNSPLH
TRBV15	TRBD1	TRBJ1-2	ATSREGTGGFGYT
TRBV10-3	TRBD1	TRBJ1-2	AIEDRGRGYT
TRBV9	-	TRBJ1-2	ASSQNIYGYT
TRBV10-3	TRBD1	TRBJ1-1	AANRGESTEAF
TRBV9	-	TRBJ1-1	ASSFDPGDTEAF
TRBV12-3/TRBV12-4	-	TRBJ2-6	ASPTAGTGANVLT
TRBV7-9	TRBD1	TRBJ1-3	ASSLDLGRTGPLSGNTIY
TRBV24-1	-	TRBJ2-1	ATSDTGRIGEQF
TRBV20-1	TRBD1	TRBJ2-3	SARLGTGSTDTQY
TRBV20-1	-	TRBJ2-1	SAPLRDNEQF
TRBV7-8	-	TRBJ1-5	ASSLAGAAGNQPQH
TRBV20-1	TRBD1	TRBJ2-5	STTGAPQETQY
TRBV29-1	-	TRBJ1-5	SAGEGGGRNQPQH
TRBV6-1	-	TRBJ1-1	ASSEVAENTEAF
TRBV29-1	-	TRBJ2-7	SAVVADYEQY
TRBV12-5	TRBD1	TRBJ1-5	ASVGGQGIESNQPQH
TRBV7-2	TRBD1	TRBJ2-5	ASSWTGTLETQY
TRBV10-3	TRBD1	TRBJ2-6	AISETETGISGANVLT
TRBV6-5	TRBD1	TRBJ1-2	ASSDEADRSNYGYT
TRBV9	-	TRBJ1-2	ASSGLTQGSNGYT
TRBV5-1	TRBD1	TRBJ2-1	ASSQYGTESSYNEQF
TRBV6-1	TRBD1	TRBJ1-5	ASSDWTGEYPYSNQPQH